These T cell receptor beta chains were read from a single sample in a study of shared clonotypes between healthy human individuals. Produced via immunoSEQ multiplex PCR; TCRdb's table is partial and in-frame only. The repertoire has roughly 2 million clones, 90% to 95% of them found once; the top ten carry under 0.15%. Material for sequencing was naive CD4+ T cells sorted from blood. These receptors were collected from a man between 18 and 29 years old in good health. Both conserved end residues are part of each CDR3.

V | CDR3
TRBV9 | CASSSFSAGNTIYF
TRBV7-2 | CASSQGLQANQPQHF
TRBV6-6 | CASSYSRGVDTEAFF
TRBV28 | CASSAAGAGNTIYF
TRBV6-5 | CASSAPGQDEQFF
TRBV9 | CASSVGGEGSPLHF
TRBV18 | CASSPPWASYEQYF
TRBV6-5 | CARISGRSSYEQYF
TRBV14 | CASSQDNKAGYGYTF
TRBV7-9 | CASSWTSDTDTQYF
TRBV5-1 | CASSLVRAGADTGELFF
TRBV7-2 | CASSSARGGYEQYF
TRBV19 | CASRGQGQPQHF
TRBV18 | CASSPIQGRYTEAFF
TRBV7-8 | CASSLDAGGGLEYF
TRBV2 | CASSAGQGIYQPQHF
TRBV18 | CASLPAPLNTEAFF
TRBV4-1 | CASSQEPTSGRLIYNEQFF
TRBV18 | CASSWTGNTEAFF
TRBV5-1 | CASSWGTGSATNEKLFF
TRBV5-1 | CASSLAAGLLTEQFF
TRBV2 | CASSDRTSGGASFWNEQFF
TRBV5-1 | CASSLGPRMNTEAFF
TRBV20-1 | CSATFSGHPIF
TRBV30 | CAWSARDDQPQHF
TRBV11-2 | CASSSRQTYNEQFF
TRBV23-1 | CASSPIQETQYF
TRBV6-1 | CASREHRDRGNSPLHF
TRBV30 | CACQGHARGYNSPLHF